Below are 17 T cell receptor beta chains sequenced from a single sample in a study of blood T cell repertoires in COVID-19. Assay: immunoSEQ multiplex PCR; the TCRdb copy retains only in-frame clones and omits some. The sample records more than 50,000 clones, around 90% being singletons. Sequenced sample: peripheral blood. The receptor set was obtained from an elderly man with acute or convalescent COVID-19.

The DNA for the CDR3 is TGTGCCAGCAGCAAAGGGCTTCAGACTCTAGCCAAAAACATTCAGTACTTC. It translates to CASSKGLQTLAKNIQYF. This chain joins TRBV21-1 and TRBJ2-4; the table's D call, TRBD2, has no DNA check behind it. TRBV21-1 is a pseudogene. This CDR3 is 17 amino acids long.

The count of this clone is one. The chain uses TRBV5-1 and TRBJ2-1; 9 bases align to TRBD2. V lost 5 bases and J lost 5; bases outside the gene matches: 8. CDR3 length: 15 amino acids. CDR1 and CDR2 from the germline V gene are SGHRS and YFSETQ. CDR3 DNA: TGCGCCAGCAGTCCCGCGGGGGGGCTCAACAATGAGCAGTTCTTC. It is translated as CASSPAGGLNNEQFF.

This clone occurred a few times. The chain has TRBV5-1 and TRBJ1-1; 9 nucleotides agree with TRBD1. After removal of 5 bases from V and 3 bases from J, the junction contained 5 bases not matched to a gene. This CDR3 is built from 14 residues. Germline V lookup: CDR1 SGHRS, CDR2 YFSETQ. CDR3 in amino acids: CASSTGQGDTEAFF. Here the CDR3 DNA reads TGCGCCAGCAGTACGGGACAGGGTGACACTGAAGCTTTCTTT.

V and J are TRBV28 and TRBJ1-4, with TRBD1 identical over 7 bases. Trimming cost V 4 bases and J 4 bases; bases outside gene matches: 9. The germline gives CDR1 MDHEN, CDR2 SYDVKM. The CDR3 covers 16 residues. The CDR3 loop reads CASSSMTGPFNEKLFF. The CDR3 DNA follows: TGTGCCAGCAGTTCCATGACAGGGCCCTTTAATGAAAAACTGTTTTTT.

The CDR3 loop is CASSPRWNTEAFF. The CDR3, as DNA: TGTGCCAGCAGCCCCAGGTGGAACACTGAAGCTTTCTTT. The J gene is TRBJ1-1, the V gene TRBV2; D gene ambiguous. In germline, CDR1 is SNHLY, CDR2 FYNNEI. CDR3 size: 13 residues. V lost 6 bases to trimming and J lost 1 base, with 9 bases between them.

J is TRBJ1-5 and V is TRBV9; D is ambiguous. This CDR3 region has 16 residues. V was trimmed by 0 bases and J by 2 bases, leaving 12 bases between them. Germline V CDR1 and CDR2: SGDLS, YYNGEE. The CDR3 loop reads CASSVDGTGGNQPQHF. The CDR3 DNA follows: TGTGCCAGCAGCGTAGATGGAACCGGGGGCAATCAGCCCCAGCATTTT.

The chain carries TRBV15 and TRBJ2-2; tentative D call: TRBD1 (6 bases). Trimming stripped 1 base from V and 0 bases from J, with 9 bases between. Germline CDR1 LNHNV, CDR2 YYDKDF (reference sequence). The CDR3 runs to 16 residues. The CDR3 sequence: CATSRGTAANTGELFF. The CDR3 DNA is TGTGCCACCAGCAGAGGGACAGCAGCGAACACCGGGGAGCTGTTTTTT.

The CDR3 loop is CASSLAGEERGYTF. The CDR3 coding sequence is TGTGCCAGCAGCTTAGCGGGGGAGGAAAGAGGCTACACCTTC. The J gene is TRBJ1-2, the V gene TRBV7-9; D possibly corresponds to TRBD1 (5 bases). This CDR3 is built from 14 residues. V gave up 0 bases and J gave up 8 bases, with 13 bases separating them. Germline V gene lookup returns CDR1 SEHNR and CDR2 FQNEAQ (reference sequence).

This rearrangement joins TRBV9 to TRBJ2-7, with D hard to call. Trimming took 0 bases from V and 1 from J, leaving 8 bases between them. The length of the CDR3 is 14 residues. The germline V gene encodes CDR1 SGDLS and CDR2 YYNGEE. CDR3 bases: TGTGCCAGCAGCGTAGACCCGGTTTCCTACGAGCAGTACTTC. This translates into CASSVDPVSYEQYF.

The J gene is TRBJ1-2, the V gene TRBV11-3; TRBD1 agrees at 7 bases. The CDR3 has 14 residues. Germline trimming cut 5 bases from V and 7 bases from J; bases unmatched to any gene: 10. Looked up from germline, CDR1 is SGHNT and CDR2 is YENEEA. DNA for the CDR3: TGTGCCAGCAGCCTCGACAGGGTATTGAGTGGCTACACCTTC. Protein: CASSLDRVLSGYTF.

This sequence joins TRBV6-1 and TRBJ1-6; D is perhaps TRBD1 (5 bases). V was pared by 2 bases and J by 8 bases, with 7 bases between. This CDR3 has 13 amino acids. Germline CDR1 is MNHNS and CDR2 is SASEGT. CDR3 in DNA: TGTGCCAGCAGTGAATCCAGGGATTCACCCCTCCACTTT. Protein sequence: CASSESRDSPLHF.

This rearrangement joins TRBV6-1 to TRBJ1-6; D uncertain. CDR3 length: 13 residues. Trimming took 0 bases from V and 7 from J, leaving 4 bases between them. Germline V lookup: CDR1 MNHNS, CDR2 SASEGT. CDR3 in DNA: TGTGCCAGCAGTGAAGCCGGGAATTCACCCCTCCACTTT. This sequence encodes CASSEAGNSPLHF.

The J gene is TRBJ2-6, the V gene TRBV5-8; TRBD1 might be the D (5 bases). The CDR3 covers 17 residues. The germline gives CDR1 SGHTS, CDR2 YDEGEE. V was trimmed by 0 bases and J by 0 bases, leaving 10 bases between them. As DNA, the CDR3 is TGTGCCAGCAGCTTGGGACAGCCAAACTCTGGGGCCAACGTCCTGACTTTC. Translating it yields CASSLGQPNSGANVLTF.

The chain links TRBV7-2 to TRBJ2-7; unclear D gene. V was pared by 1 base and J by 6 bases, with 7 bases between. Looked up from germline, CDR1 is SGHTA and CDR2 is FQGNSA. The CDR3 spans 12 residues. The CDR3 loop is CASSLGSGEQYF. The DNA of the CDR3 is TGTGCCAGCAGCTTAGGTTCGGGCGAGCAGTACTTC.

The rearrangement uses TRBV30 and TRBJ1-2, with 7 bases fitting TRBD1. The CDR3 is 13 amino acids. J lost 5 bases, V lost 7 bases, and 10 bases had no gene match. In germline, CDR1 is GTSNPN, CDR2 SVGIG (reference sequence). CDR3 region: CASSDRVGYGYTF. DNA of the CDR3: TGTGCCTCAAGCGACAGGGTAGGGTATGGCTACACCTTC.

The rearrangement uses TRBV7-2 and TRBJ2-1; a weak D match, TRBD2 (5 bases). The CDR3 has 15 amino acids. Germline lookup yields CDR1 SGHTA and CDR2 FQGNSA. V was cut by 3 bases and J by 2 bases, with 11 bases left in between. The chain's CDR3 is CASSFGDPAYNEQFF. The CDR3 DNA sequence: TGTGCCAGCAGCTTCGGGGATCCCGCCTACAATGAGCAGTTCTTC.

This clone was picked up one time. The chain joins TRBV6-1 to TRBJ2-3; D possibly corresponds to TRBD2 (7 bases). Germline V lookup: CDR1 MNHNS, CDR2 SASEGT. V was cut by 3 bases and J by 5 bases, with 27 bases left in between. This CDR3 region has 19 residues. The CDR3 coding sequence is TGTGCCAGCAGTGACTACAGGGTGCGCCATCGTGGGGGGGAAGATACGCAGTATTTT. This gives the protein CASSDYRVRHRGGEDTQYF.